A selection of T cell receptor beta chains follows, all from one sample in a study of immune characterization of retroperitoneal liposarcoma. TCRdb reprocessed the PCR reads with MiXCR, giving one entry per CDR3 protein. The sample holds 2,500 to 4,000 distinct CDR3 sequences; roughly 45% are singletons and the top ten take 30% to 50%. The sequenced material came from tumor tissue. Receptor source: a male donor with retroperitoneal liposarcoma. CDR3s include the opening cysteine and the closing phenylalanine or tryptophan. The D gene is left open where the match is weak. Size values are once, few and many counts, or a class for expanded clones, and some rows have none.

>16|.|TRBV6-5|TRBD2|TRBJ2-5
TGTGCCAGCAGTTACGAGCGCGGGGGGTTCTACAATGAGCAGTACTTC
CASSYERGGFYNEQYF
>12|many|TRBV6-1|TRBD1|TRBJ2-1
TGTGCCAGAATCGGACAGGCCAACGAGCAGTTCTTC
CARIGQANEQFF
>15|few|TRBV3-1|.|TRBJ2-1
TGTGCCAGCAGCCCCGGGATCAAGTCCTACAATGAGCAGTTCTTC
CASSPGIKSYNEQFF
>11|medium-sized|TRBV7-3|.|TRBJ2-1
TGTGCCAGCAGACGAGTACCTGAGCAGTTCTTC
CASRRVPEQFF
>15|few|TRBV7-2|TRBD2|TRBJ2-7
TGTGCCAGCAGCCCGACTAGCGGGAGAGGGAACGAGCAGTACTTC
CASSPTSGRGNEQYF
>15|.|TRBV5-1|TRBD1|TRBJ2-7
TGCGCCAGCAGCTTGGACGGGACAGGGGGTTACGAGCAGTACTTC
CASSLDGTGGYEQYF
>14|few|TRBV6-5|TRBD2|TRBJ2-5
TGTGCCAGCAAGGTTTCGGGGGGGCAAGAGACCCAGTACTTC
CASKVSGGQETQYF
>17|.|TRBV6-5|TRBD2|TRBJ2-1
TGTGCCAGCAGCACACTAGCGGGGGGTTCATCCTACAATGAGCAGTTCTTC
CASSTLAGGSSYNEQFF
>14|large|TRBV7-8|TRBD1|TRBJ2-3
TGTGCCAGCAGCTTAGCCAGGGGGACAGATACGCAGTATTTT
CASSLARGTDTQYF
>12|.|TRBV6-1|TRBD1|TRBJ2-7
TGTGCCAACAGTTGGGACAGCTACGAGCAGTACTTC
CANSWDSYEQYF
>16|.|TRBV6-5|.|TRBJ2-2
TGTGCCAGCAGTTTCCGGGAGACACTTAACACCGGGGAGCTGTTTTTT
CASSFRETLNTGELFF
>12|few|TRBV20-1|TRBD1|TRBJ2-1
TGCAGTGACAGGGGCAGCTACAATGAGCAGTTCTTC
CSDRGSYNEQFF
>16|.|TRBV6-1|.|TRBJ2-4
TGTGCCAGCAGGGGGTTTGACATTTTAGCCAAAAACATTCAGTACTTC
CASRGFDILAKNIQYF
>12|many|TRBV7-8|.|TRBJ1-1
TGTGCCAGCAGCCTCTTTCCCGGGGAAGCTTTCTTT
CASSLFPGEAFF
>14|few|TRBV12-3/TRBV12-4|TRBD2|TRBJ2-1
TGTGCCAGCAGTCTAGCGGGAGTAGGTAATGAGCAGTTCTTC
CASSLAGVGNEQFF
>16|medium-sized|TRBV12-3/TRBV12-4|TRBD1|TRBJ2-1
TGTGCCAGCAGTTACCGACAGGGTGGCTCCTACAATGAGCAGTTCTTC
CASSYRQGGSYNEQFF
>15|.|TRBV6-1|.|TRBJ1-5
TGTGCCAGCAGCTCGAGGGCCCTTCAACATCAGCCCCAGCATTTT
CASSSRALQHQPQHF
>22|.|TRBV12-3/TRBV12-4|TRBD2|TRBJ2-7
TGTGCCAGCAGTTCCTCCCCGGGGCTAGCGGGGGGGCGGCAGCGATTACACAATGAGCAGTACTTC
CASSSSPGLAGGRQRLHNEQYF
>17|.|TRBV5-6|.|TRBJ2-4
TGTGCCAGCAGCTTCATTGGAGGGCTGAGCTCCTACAATGAGCAGTACTTC
CASSFIGGLSSYNEQYF
>16|.|TRBV4-1|.|TRBJ2-6
TGTGCCAGCAGCCCGTCCCTGGGCTCTGGGGCCAACGTCCTGACTTTC
CASSPSLGSGANVLTF
>15|few|TRBV7-2|.|TRBJ2-3
TGTGCCAGCAGCCCCGACTACCTGAACACAGATACGCAGTATTTT
CASSPDYLNTDTQYF
>15|once|TRBV7-7|.|TRBJ2-1
TGTGCCAGCAGCTCGTCACAGGTAGCCTACAATGAGCAGTTCTTC
CASSSSQVAYNEQFF
>13|.|TRBV12-3/TRBV12-4|.|TRBJ2-7
TGTGCCAGCAGTTTAGGCCAGTTCTACGAGCAGTACTTC
CASSLGQFYEQYF
>13|.|TRBV6-6|.|TRBJ1-1
TGTGCCAGCAGCCCCGAGGGGGTGACTGAAGCTTTCTTT
CASSPEGVTEAFF
>15|medium-sized|TRBV7-2|TRBD1|TRBJ2-4
TGTGCCAGCAGCCCCCCGACAGGGTCCAAAAACATTCAGTACTTC
CASSPPTGSKNIQYF
>12|.|TRBV12-3/TRBV12-4|.|TRBJ2-1
TGTGCCAGCAGACCGGACAGCCATGAGCAGTTCTTC
CASRPDSHEQFF
>14|.|TRBV6-1|TRBD2|TRBJ2-1
TGTGCCAGCACGCGGGGGGGGGCCCACAATGAGCAGTTCTTC
CASTRGGAHNEQFF
>13|.|TRBV27|.|TRBJ2-5
TGTGCCAGCAGTTTAACCCTGGGGGAGACCCAGTACTTC
CASSLTLGETQYF
>13|medium-sized|TRBV7-6|.|TRBJ1-4
TGTGCCAGCAGACGACTGGTAAATGAAAAACTGTTTTTT
CASRRLVNEKLFF
>15|few|TRBV12-3/TRBV12-4|TRBD2|TRBJ2-1
TGTGCCAGCAGTTTAGGGACTAGCGGGTACAATGAGCAGTTCTTC
CASSLGTSGYNEQFF
>12|medium-sized|TRBV12-3/TRBV12-4|.|TRBJ2-3
TGTGCCAGCAGCCGGATGGGGGATACGCAGTATTTT
CASSRMGDTQYF
>16|.|TRBV6-6|TRBD2|TRBJ2-7
TGTGCCAGCAGTTTCAGGACTAGCGGGTCATCCTACGAGCAGTACTTC
CASSFRTSGSSYEQYF
>15|.|TRBV6-1|TRBD2|TRBJ2-5
TGTGCCAGCAGTCGGCGAGCGGGAGGGCAAGAGACCCAGTACTTC
CASSRRAGGQETQYF
>13|few|TRBV6-6|.|TRBJ2-1
TGTGCCAGCAGTTACGGGACGGCCAATGAGCAGTTCTTC
CASSYGTANEQFF
>15|.|TRBV10-2|.|TRBJ1-1
TGCACCAGCAGTGTCTCGGCAGAGACAACTTTAGGGGCTTTCTTT
CTSSVSAETTLGAFF
>13|.|TRBV6-1|.|TRBJ2-2
TGTGCCAGCAAGGGGTCGAACACCGGGGAGCTGTTTTTT
CASKGSNTGELFF
>13|.|TRBV27|TRBD1|TRBJ1-2
TGTGCCAGCAGGGGGACAGGGGACTATGGCTACACCTTC
CASRGTGDYGYTF
>13|.|TRBV6-6|TRBD1|TRBJ2-5
TGTGCCAGCAGTTACCCAGGGGGCGAGACCCAGTACTTC
CASSYPGGETQYF
>16|few|TRBV6-1|.|TRBJ2-1
TGTGCCAGCAGACCTAGGGGCTTACCGTCTCGCGCTGAGCAGTTCTTC
CASRPRGLPSRAEQFF
>15|.|TRBV12-3/TRBV12-4|.|TRBJ2-6
TGTGCCAGCAGTTTGGGGGCCTCTGGGGCCAACGTCCTGACTTTC
CASSLGASGANVLTF